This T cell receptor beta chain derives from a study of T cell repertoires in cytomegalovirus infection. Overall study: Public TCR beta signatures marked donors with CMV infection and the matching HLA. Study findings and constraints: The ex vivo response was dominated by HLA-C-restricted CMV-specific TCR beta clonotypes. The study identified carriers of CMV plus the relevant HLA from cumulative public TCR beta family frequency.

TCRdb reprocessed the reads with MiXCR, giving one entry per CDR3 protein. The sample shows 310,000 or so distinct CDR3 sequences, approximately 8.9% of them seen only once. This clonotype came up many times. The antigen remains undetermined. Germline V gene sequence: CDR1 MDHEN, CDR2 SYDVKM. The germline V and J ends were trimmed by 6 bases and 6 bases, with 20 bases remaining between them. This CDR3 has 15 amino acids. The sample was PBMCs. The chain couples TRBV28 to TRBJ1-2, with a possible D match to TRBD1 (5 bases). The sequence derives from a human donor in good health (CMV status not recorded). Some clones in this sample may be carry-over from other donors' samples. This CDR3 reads CASRTTREGVDGYTF. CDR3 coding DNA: TGTGCCAGCAGGACAACACGGGAAGGGGTTGATGGCTACACCTTC.